The rows below give T cell receptor beta chains drawn from one sample of a study of a mutant IDH1 vaccine in newly diagnosed glioma. Here immunoSEQ multiplex PCR was the method, and the copy in TCRdb shows in-frame clones only, minus some. Of 53,000 or so clones in the sample, roughly 78% were seen once. These receptors have no known antigen. Sequenced material: PBMCs, taken from a glioma patient whose treatment included an IDH1 peptide vaccine. Receptors originate from a man aged 50 or older with glioma. The CDR3 runs from the conserved cysteine through the conserved F or W. The order of the fields is V gene, J gene, D gene, clone size, CDR3 DNA, CDR3 protein. A D gene is named only where the DNA matches it firmly. Size tells how often a clone was seen (once, few, many) or the class of an expanded clone, and some rows leave it out.

>TRBV30|TRBJ1-2|.|.
TGTGCCTGGGAGGGGGGAAACTATGGCTACACCTTC
CAWEGGNYGYTF
>TRBV10-3|TRBJ2-7|TRBD1|once
TGTGCCATCAATCAACAGGGGTACGAGCAGTACTTC
CAINQQGYEQYF
>TRBV2|TRBJ1-1|TRBD1|.
TGTGCCAGCTGGGGACAGGAGGATTCGAGGAACACTGAAGCTTTCTTT
CASWGQEDSRNTEAFF
>TRBV6-4|TRBJ2-7|.|.
TGTGCCAGCACTCCCCCGACTGAAGCCTACGAGCAGTACTTC
CASTPPTEAYEQYF
>TRBV7-9|TRBJ1-4|.|.
TGTGCCAGCAGCTACCTCGGGACCAATAATGAAGAACTGTTTTTT
CASSYLGTNNEELFF
>TRBV19|TRBJ1-5|TRBD1|.
TGTGCCAGTAGTCAGCCCCCCCAGGGGGCTGGGGGCCAGCCCCAGCATTTT
CASSQPPQGAGGQPQHF
>TRBV2|TRBJ1-3|TRBD1|.
TGTGCCAGCAGGGACAGGGGAAACACCATATATTTT
CASRDRGNTIYF
>TRBV27|TRBJ2-7|.|.
TGTGCCAGCGCCCTTCGACACGGGTCCTACGAGCAGTACTTC
CASALRHGSYEQYF
>TRBV19|TRBJ2-4|.|.
TGTGCCAGTAGTCCTCGGACAGCAATTCAGTACTTC
CASSPRTAIQYF
>TRBV7-2|TRBJ1-2|.|.
TGTGCCAGCAGCTTTCTCCGAGGTACATGGGGCTACACCTTC
CASSFLRGTWGYTF
>TRBV7-9|TRBJ2-7|.|.
TGTGCCAGCAGTCTAAGCTCCTACGAGCAGTACTTC
CASSLSSYEQYF
>TRBV5-1|TRBJ2-7|TRBD2|.
TGCGCCAGCAGTCAACTAGCGTCGCGGGGCGAGCAGTACTTC
CASSQLASRGEQYF
>TRBV7-9|TRBJ2-1|.|.
TGTGCCAGCAGCTTAGCCCTAACAGAAGTCGCCAATGAGCAGTTCTTC
CASSLALTEVANEQFF
>TRBV11-1|TRBJ2-1|.|few
TGTGCCAGCAGCTTACGTGACGGAAACAATGAGCAGTTCTTC
CASSLRDGNNEQFF
>TRBV4-2|TRBJ2-3|.|.
TGTGCCAGCAGCCACCTTCAATCCCTCACAGATACGCAGTATTTT
CASSHLQSLTDTQYF
>TRBV5-1|TRBJ1-2|TRBD1|.
TGCGCCAGCAGCCCGAATACCGGACAGGCTAACTATGGCTACACCTTC
CASSPNTGQANYGYTF
>TRBV6-5|TRBJ2-5|.|.
TGTGCCAGCACCGGGGGCAGTTTCCAGTACTTC
CASTGGSFQYF
>TRBV29-1|TRBJ2-1|.|.
TGCAGCGTTGCCTTTGGGGGCTACAATGAGCAGTTCTTC
CSVAFGGYNEQFF
>TRBV6-5|TRBJ1-5|.|.
TGTGCCAGCAGCCGGGCGTCGGGCAATCAGCCCCAGCATTTT
CASSRASGNQPQHF
>TRBV6-5|TRBJ1-2|.|.
TGTGCCAGCAGTTACGACGGAAGCTATGGCTACACCTTC
CASSYDGSYGYTF
>TRBV7-9|TRBJ2-7|.|.
TGTGCCAGCAGCTTAGGAGGTAATGCCTACGAGCAGTACTTC
CASSLGGNAYEQYF
>TRBV30|TRBJ1-6|.|.
TGTGCCTGGGCGGGGTTCAATTCACCCCTCCACTTT
CAWAGFNSPLHF
>TRBV2|TRBJ2-7|.|medium-sized
TGTGCCAGCAGTGAAGGGACGGGGAGCTACGAGCAGTACTTC
CASSEGTGSYEQYF
>TRBV7-9|TRBJ2-7|.|.
TGTGCCAGCAGCCGATCGGGGGATCCTGACGAGCAGTACTTC
CASSRSGDPDEQYF
>TRBV6-1|TRBJ2-2|.|.
TGTGCCGGTGGTCGTGAGTTAGCCGGGGAGCTGTTTTTT
CAGGRELAGELFF
>TRBV6-1|TRBJ1-2|TRBD1|.
TGTGCCGACCAGGGGGACGCTTATGGCTACACCTTC
CADQGDAYGYTF
>TRBV5-1|TRBJ1-2|.|.
TGCGCCAGCAGCTTGGAGCAGGTCATCTACACCTTC
CASSLEQVIYTF
>TRBV5-4|TRBJ1-1|TRBD1|.
TGTGCCAGCAGCTACAGGGGGAACACTGAAGCTTTCTTT
CASSYRGNTEAFF
>TRBV7-2|TRBJ2-2|.|.
TGTGCCAGCAGCCTGCAGGACACCGGGGAGCTGTTTTTT
CASSLQDTGELFF
>TRBV6-5|TRBJ2-7|.|.
TGTGCCAGCAGTCGGGCCCCCCGCGGGGAGCAGTACTTC
CASSRAPRGEQYF
>TRBV19|TRBJ2-5|TRBD2|.
TGTGCCAGTAGTTGGCAGGGACTAGCGGGGGACAGATCGGAGACCCAGTACTTC
CASSWQGLAGDRSETQYF
>TRBV2|TRBJ2-3|TRBD1|.
TGTGCCAGCAGGCCCGGGACAGGGGGGTCAGATACGCAGTATTTT
CASRPGTGGSDTQYF
>TRBV6-1|TRBJ2-2|TRBD2|.
TGTGCCAGCAGGACCCTAGCGGGGTTCGGGGAGCTGTTTTTT
CASRTLAGFGELFF
>TRBV4-3|TRBJ2-3|TRBD1|many
TGCGCCAGCAGCCTGGGACAGGGGTGGACAGATACGCAGTATTTT
CASSLGQGWTDTQYF